This entry features one TCR beta chain sequence. Its antigen is currently not known. There are no base qualities to consult, and no much larger clone falls within one base. Libraries were prepared through the immunoSEQ multiplex PCR assay. A mixture of 60 forward primers for TCR Vbeta segments and 13 reverse primers for TCR Jbeta segments was used in the multiplex PCR. Amplification of the CDR3 region of rearranged TCR beta genes was performed with a multiplex PCR assay on genomic DNA. The Illumina HiSeq System was used to sequence the amplified TCR beta libraries as 87-base-pair reads. The authors' analysis ran thus. Across the 700 or so repertoires, a later analysis counted about 81 million unique TCR beta chains, roughly 11 million of which were shared by at least two donors. To remove PCR and sequencing errors, raw reads were error-corrected and collapsed into unique sequences using a nearest-neighbor algorithm that merged closely related sequences. To assign V, D and J gene segments, CDR3 sequences were aligned to IMGT reference sequences. For a sequence to be retained, a match of at least six nucleotides to both a V gene segment and a J gene segment was required. A rearrangement was called productive if the CDR3 had no stop codons and remained in frame with V and J, and every other rearrangement was called non-productive. Following IMGT convention, CDR3 was defined as the stretch from the second conserved V-encoded cysteine to the conserved J-encoded phenylalanine. In an earlier analysis of around 570 of the donors, sequences lacking an unambiguous match to a single V gene segment were excluded. An earlier analysis of fewer than 750 of the donors called V segments functional above 56.7% productive rearrangements and segregating when the between-donor standard deviation exceeded 5%. A statistical classification framework was built for diagnosing cytomegalovirus status from the catalog of TCR beta chain sequences. In a later analysis, V and J genes were assigned by comparing TCR nucleotide sequences against IMGT/GENE-DB human TR gene sequences. The TCRdist pipeline was used in a later analysis to assign CDR3 sequences and most-parsimonious VDJ recombination scenarios. In a later analysis, each TCR beta chain was defined by its CDR3 amino acid sequence together with its V-gene family, and reads without a unique V-gene family were excluded. A later analysis removed 550 to 650 highly shared, low-generation-probability nucleotide sequences to deal with suspected cross-contamination and a sequencing artifact. For each public chain, a later analysis derived a clonal expansion index from normalized ranks of inferred template counts within each repertoire. Generation probabilities in a later analysis came from a VDJ recombination model fitted to out-of-frame rearrangements, and those results were checked against IGoR. In a later analysis, TCR-TCR, TCR-HLA and TCR-CMV co-occurrence was scored with hypergeometric tests, and a repertoire-size bias correction was applied to TCR pairs. False discovery rates were estimated in a later analysis by permuting HLA or CMV assignments 20 times. In a later analysis, co-occurring TCRs were grouped with DBSCAN, and TCRdist sequence similarity was added when clustering was performed within HLA-allele-positive subsets. Repertoires with fewer than 30,000 or more than 120,000 public chains were left out of co-occurrence clustering, as were about five repertoires with anomalous nucleotide sharing. Here the immuneACCESS table is served through TCRdb, limited to in-frame sequences with V and J called. Missing clones are a known gap in these copies; in checked studies unresolved V genes cover under half, and the rest lacks a known reason. Clone size and V and J calls were adopted from that table, with D and trimming inferred from the DNA. For this sample there are about 220,000 clones; over 60% appear just once. The ten biggest clones cover 0.63% of the sample.

The cohort was made up of under 800 healthy bone marrow donors. At the time of sampling, all cohort members were nominally healthy, though unrecorded immune exposures were likely present. The donor was CMV seronegative and belonged to the group of over 300 seronegative cohort members. Each donor provided a peripheral blood sample, and peripheral blood mononuclear cells were used for TCR beta sequencing. The Qiagen DNeasy Blood Extraction Kit was used to extract genomic DNA from the blood cell samples. This record belongs to a study of cytomegalovirus exposure and HLA in healthy donors (dated by TCRdb to about 2017). As for the study more broadly: An earlier analysis of roughly 630 of the donors reported approximately 300 Gb of sequence data and more than 90 million unique TCR beta sequences from 150 million to 200 million T cells. About 280 gigabases of sequencing data and about 92 million unique TCR sequences made up an early release that covered approximately 700 HLA-typed donors. Among the approximately 400 genotyped donors, roughly 80% belonged to the genetic ancestry cluster associated with self-reported Caucasian donors. The study was designed to test whether signatures of past pathogen exposure could be identified by cataloging public T cell receptors. The study used immunosequencing to profile the T cell repertoires of some 600 subjects and linked those repertoires to cytomegalovirus serostatus. Besides the first cohort of hundreds of subjects, a separate validation cohort made up of 120 different subjects was used. The study combined high-throughput TCR immunosequencing, statistical association of individual TCRs with disease status, and machine learning to predict cytomegalovirus infection status. A later analysis re-analyzed previously published TCR beta repertoires from about 730 donors and added high-resolution HLA genotyping to study TCR occurrence patterns. In the later analysis, no new phenotypic data were used to find candidate immune exposures; instead, reliance was placed on TCR beta sequences and their occurrence across donors. An earlier analysis of around 580 of the donors used high-throughput TCR beta sequencing to judge whether each TCR beta V gene segment behaved as functional or pseudogenic. Donor age, sex, ethnicity and CMV serostatus were compiled alongside the repertoire data. In a later genetic analysis, genome-wide SNP genotypes for about 55% of the 666 donors were used, and that subset was treated as a discovery cohort. Every discovery cohort repertoire had been produced on one sequencing platform. HLA typing covered class I and class II loci at four-digit resolution. Typing coverage differed by locus: A, B, C, DRB1 and DQB1 were typed in roughly 620-640 donors, DQA1 in 500 to 550, DPA1 in some 610, and DPB1 in 472. About five DR-DQ haplotypes were treated as single units for association and clustering because of strong linkage in the cohort. Across around 400 genotyped donors of the cohort, an average of 235,054 unique TCR beta nucleotide sequences per donor were sequenced, and around 20% of those sequences were non-productive. Broader findings and caveats from the paper: Some IMGT-functional V segments, including TRBV6-2 and TRBV6-3, could not be distinguished by the 87-base-pair reads and were therefore excluded. In an earlier analysis of 500 to 650 of the donors, most TCR beta V segments appeared in productive rearrangements about 87% or about 30% of the time, broadly matching IMGT annotations. The presence/absence analyses assumed that sequencing depth was roughly uniform across donors, and that assumption may not be true. The classifier was reported to diagnose cytomegalovirus status with high specificity and sensitivity in both the original and validation cohorts. In a later analysis, 15,000 to 20,000 TCR beta sequences were associated with specific HLA alleles at a false discovery rate of 0.05. The authors suggested that the approach could potentially be generalized to other disease states and immunological phenotypes. Assigning TCR associations to individual alleles was difficult when HLA alleles, especially DR and DQ, strongly co-occurred. In a later analysis, HLA-associated TCR beta chains showed more clonal expansion and lower generation probabilities than non-associated chains that were equally common. According to a later analysis, most CMV-associated TCR beta chains appeared to be HLA-restricted, and the HLA associations seemed to be driven largely by CMV exposure. For the cohort, immune exposure information was limited to CMV serostatus. A later genetic analysis reported fewer N-insertions in productive TCRs among donors in an Asian-associated ancestry cluster than the roughly 700-donor mean. Because some donors lacked HLA typing at each locus, the association tests relied only on the typed subset. According to a later analysis, parvovirus B19, influenza, CMV and Epstein-Barr virus appeared linked to several top co-occurrence clusters. This cohort had only TCR beta chains sequenced, and the lack of alpha or paired-chain data limited which features could be detected. A total of 150 to 200 TCR beta chains were listed by the study as associated with cytomegalovirus. A later analysis found that TCR association rates varied across HLA loci, with DRB1 alleles showing the most associated TCRs and HLA-C alleles the fewest. Correlated functional status among segregating V segments might reflect linkage disequilibrium, but an unknown experimental factor could not be ruled out. Across donors, most TCR sequences were observed very rarely, whereas some public TCRs were present in many individuals. Because counts were too low, roughly 18 rarely observed V segments, including chromosome 9 orphons, were left out of the earlier analysis of some 640 of the donors. The sequencing pipeline was judged likely to have produced a cluster of highly shared sequence variants as a technical artifact. A further reported finding was that TCR beta sequences accurately predicted the HLA-A and HLA-B alleles for most subjects in the first cohort. A few of the identified cytomegalovirus-associated TCR beta chains were confirmed in vitro to be specific for cytomegalovirus antigens. An association between a missense DCLRE1C variant and V-gene and J-gene trimming of TCR beta chains was found in a later genetic analysis and replicated in an independent cohort.

Including cysteine and phenylalanine, the CDR3 has 15 amino acids. Left in the record is the CDR3 DNA by itself, 45 bases read in frame from the first base. The trim is 0 bases for V and 0 bases for J, with a gap of 9 bases between the germline ends. CDR1 and CDR2, looked up from the germline V gene (reference sequence), are SEHNR and FQNEAQ. The sequence is built from TRBV7-9 and TRBJ2-7, with TRBD2 perhaps the D gene, on 6 matching bases. The specimen sequenced was PBMCs. This receptor was taken from a man in his late teens or twenties in good health and CMV-seronegative. CDR3 region: CASSLAWDSSYEQYF. The bases read TGTGCCAGCAGCTTAGCCTGGGACTCCTCCTACGAGCAGTACTTC.